A single sample gave rise to the 5 T cell receptor beta chains below, sequenced in a study of blood T cell repertoires in COVID-19. Generated by immunoSEQ multiplex PCR, the TCRdb table keeps only in-frame clones and is missing some. The sample yields 90,000 or so clones, roughly nine tenths seen once. Specimen: peripheral blood. Source of these receptors: a human donor with active COVID-19. The donor label of this sample is uncertain.

The chain carries TRBV7-9 and TRBJ2-1; TRBD2 matches 9 bases. V lost 3 bases, J lost 2 bases, and 2 bases stayed unmatched. This CDR3 has 15 residues. Germline-derived CDR1 and CDR2 are SEHNR and FQNEAQ (reference sequence). The DNA for the CDR3 is TGTGCCAGCAGCTTTAGCGGGGGACCCTACAATGAGCAGTTCTTC. Its translation: CASSFSGGPYNEQFF.

The CDR3 bases are TGTGCCAGCAGTTTGGGGGCGGGTGGAAACACCATATATTTT. It translates to CASSLGAGGNTIYF. This chain uses TRBV27 with TRBJ1-3; the D gene is possibly TRBD1 (6 bases). The CDR3 covers 14 residues. The germline V and J ends were trimmed by 3 bases and 3 bases, with 9 bases remaining between them. From germline, CDR1 is MNHEY and CDR2 SMNVEV (reference sequence).

The V and J genes are TRBV10-2 and TRBJ2-3; 9 bases align to TRBD2. Germline V CDR1 and CDR2: WSHSY, SAAADI. The CDR3 runs to 14 residues. The V gene end was trimmed by 7 bases and the J gene end by 4 bases; junction bases not matched to a gene: 6. The CDR3 sequence: CASTLSGGADTQYF. Here the CDR3 DNA reads TGCGCCAGCACCCTTAGCGGGGGCGCAGATACGCAGTATTTT.

The chain employs TRBV5-1 and TRBJ1-2; D gene uncertain. V lost 7 bases and J lost 2, with 12 bases in between. The CDR3 sequence is 13 residues long. From germline, CDR1 is SGHRS and CDR2 YFSETQ. In DNA form, the CDR3 reads TGCGCCAGCTCCGAAGACGGGAACTATGGCTACACCTTC. It codes for CASSEDGNYGYTF.

This chain connects TRBV7-8 to TRBJ1-5; the D gene is possibly TRBD1 (5 bases). This CDR3 has 16 amino acids. V dropped 0 bases and J dropped 2 bases, with 11 bases sitting between them. Germline V gives CDR1 SGHVS, CDR2 FQNEAQ. The CDR3 bases are TGTGCCAGCAGCTTAGCGCAGGGTGCGGGCAATCAGCCCCAGCATTTT. It yields the protein CASSLAQGAGNQPQHF.